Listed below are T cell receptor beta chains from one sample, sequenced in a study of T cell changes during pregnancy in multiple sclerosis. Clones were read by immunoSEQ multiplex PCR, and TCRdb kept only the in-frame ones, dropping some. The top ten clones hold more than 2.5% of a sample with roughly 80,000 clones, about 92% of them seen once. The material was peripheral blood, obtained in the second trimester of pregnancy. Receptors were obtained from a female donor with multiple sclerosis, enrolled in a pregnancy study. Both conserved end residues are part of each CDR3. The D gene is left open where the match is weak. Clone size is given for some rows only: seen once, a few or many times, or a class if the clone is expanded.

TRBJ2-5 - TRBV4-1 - CASSRGGGGIGETQYF TGCGCCAGCAGCCGAGGTGGTGGAGGGATTGGGGAGACCCAGTACTTC
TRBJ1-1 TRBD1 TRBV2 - CASSEDETGVNTEAFF TGTGCCAGCAGTGAAGACGAGACAGGGGTGAACACTGAAGCTTTCTTT
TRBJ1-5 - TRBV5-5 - CASSLDIPIFPQHF TGTGCCAGCAGCTTAGACATACCAATTTTTCCCCAGCATTTT
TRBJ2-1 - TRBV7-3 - CASSLGGLNEQFF TGTGCCAGCAGCCTGGGGGGTCTCAATGAGCAGTTCTTC
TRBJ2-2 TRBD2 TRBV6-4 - CASSATSRDTGELFF TGTGCCAGCAGTGCGACTAGCAGGGACACCGGGGAGCTGTTTTTT
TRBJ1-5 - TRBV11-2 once CASSLVPVRGNQPQHF TGTGCCAGCAGCTTAGTCCCGGTTCGAGGCAATCAGCCCCAGCATTTT
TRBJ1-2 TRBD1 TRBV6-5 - CASSRSTGSYGYTF TGTGCCAGCAGTCGGTCGACAGGGAGCTATGGCTACACCTTC
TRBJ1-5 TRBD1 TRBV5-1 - CASSHDGQGNQPQHF TGCGCCAGCAGCCACGATGGACAGGGGAATCAGCCCCAGCATTTT
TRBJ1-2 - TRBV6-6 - CASSYAGSGYGYTF TGTGCCAGCAGTTACGCGGGGTCCGGCTATGGCTACACCTTC
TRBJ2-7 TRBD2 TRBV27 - CASRPLAGGALISYEQYF TGTGCCAGCAGGCCATTAGCGGGCGGCGCCCTTATCTCCTACGAGCAGTACTTC
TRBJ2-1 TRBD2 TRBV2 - CASSGTSGSIYEQFF TGTGCCAGCAGTGGGACTAGCGGGAGTATCTATGAGCAGTTCTTC
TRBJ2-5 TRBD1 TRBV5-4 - CASSNFGGQGFGETQYF TGTGCCAGCAGCAACTTCGGGGGACAGGGGTTCGGAGAGACCCAGTACTTC
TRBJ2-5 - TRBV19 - CASNPEIGGTQETQYF TGTGCCAGTAATCCCGAAATCGGCGGGACCCAAGAGACCCAGTACTTC
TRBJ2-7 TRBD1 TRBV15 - CATSYRDREYF TGTGCCACCAGCTACCGGGACAGGGAGTACTTC
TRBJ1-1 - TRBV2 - CASSKYRATDTEAFF TGTGCCAGCAGTAAATACAGGGCAACGGACACTGAAGCTTTCTTT
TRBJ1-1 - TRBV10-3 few CAISGEVLNTEAFF TGTGCCATCAGTGGTGAGGTCCTAAACACTGAAGCTTTCTTT
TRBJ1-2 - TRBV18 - CASSPPAPFQGYGYTF TGTGCCAGCTCACCGCCCGCGCCGTTTCAGGGGTATGGCTACACCTTC
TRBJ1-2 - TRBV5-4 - CASSFAVYYGYTF TGTGCCAGCAGCTTTGCAGTGTACTATGGCTACACCTTC
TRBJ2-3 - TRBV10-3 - CAIEQPSTDTQYF TGTGCCATCGAACAGCCTAGCACAGATACGCAGTATTTT
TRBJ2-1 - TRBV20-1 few CSARVNNEQFF TGCAGTGCTAGAGTCAACAATGAGCAGTTCTTC
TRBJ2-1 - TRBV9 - CASSAQGGGQFF TGTGCCAGCAGCGCCCAGGGAGGCGGGCAGTTCTTC
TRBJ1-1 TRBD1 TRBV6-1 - CASSTTGATEAFF TGTGCCAGCAGTACGACAGGGGCCACTGAAGCTTTCTTT
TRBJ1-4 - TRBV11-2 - CASSFTQKGTTREKLFF TGTGCCAGCAGCTTCACACAGAAGGGGACTACGCGTGAAAAACTGTTTTTT
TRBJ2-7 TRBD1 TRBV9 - CASSPHAGTGGLYEQYF TGTGCCAGCAGCCCACACGCCGGGACAGGGGGTTTGTACGAGCAGTACTTC
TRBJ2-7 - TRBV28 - CASSLPLAQGSYEQYF TGTGCCAGCAGTTTACCCCTCGCCCAGGGGAGCTACGAGCAGTACTTC
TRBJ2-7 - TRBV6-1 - CASQQGEAYEQYF TGTGCCTCCCAGCAGGGTGAGGCCTACGAGCAGTACTTC
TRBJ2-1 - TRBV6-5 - CASSYFPVPEGEQFF TGTGCCAGCAGTTACTTCCCGGTCCCTGAGGGTGAGCAGTTCTTC
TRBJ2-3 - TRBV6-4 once CASSPSIADTQYF TGTGCCAGCAGCCCATCTATAGCGGATACGCAGTATTTT
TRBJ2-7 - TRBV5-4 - CASSLQGHEQYF TGTGCCAGCAGCTTGCAGGGCCACGAGCAGTACTTC
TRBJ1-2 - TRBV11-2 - CASSLPGDVGYTF TGTGCCAGCAGCCTCCCGGGGGACGTTGGCTACACCTTC
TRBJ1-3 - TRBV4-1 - CASSQGTGNTIYF TGCGCCAGCAGCCAAGGGACAGGAAACACCATATATTTT
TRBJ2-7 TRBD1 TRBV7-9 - CASSVRGRNEQYF TGTGCCAGCAGCGTCAGGGGGAGAAACGAGCAGTACTTC
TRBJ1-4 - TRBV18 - CASSPDRGTGEKLFF TGTGCCAGCTCACCTGATCGGGGGACGGGTGAAAAACTGTTTTTT
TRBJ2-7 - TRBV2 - CASRLRGAIPSGDEQYF TGTGCCAGCAGACTCCGAGGAGCGATTCCCTCCGGCGACGAGCAGTACTTC
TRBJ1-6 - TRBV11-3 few CASSLSGGSPLHF TGTGCCAGCAGCCTCAGTGGGGGCTCACCCCTCCACTTT
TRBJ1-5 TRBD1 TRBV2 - CASRGTGNQPQHF TGTGCCAGCAGAGGGACAGGCAATCAGCCCCAGCATTTT
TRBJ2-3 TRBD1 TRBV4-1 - CASSSGQGHTDTQYF TGCGCCAGCAGCTCCGGACAGGGGCACACAGATACGCAGTATTTT
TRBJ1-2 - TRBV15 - CATSILRGAVYGYTF TGTGCCACCAGCATCCTCCGGGGTGCGGTCTATGGCTACACCTTC
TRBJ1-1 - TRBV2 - CASSGGPAFF TGTGCCAGCAGTGGAGGGCCAGCTTTCTTT
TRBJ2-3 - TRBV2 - CASTPGGFSTDTQYF TGTGCCAGCACCCCGGGCGGGTTCTCCACAGATACGCAGTATTTT
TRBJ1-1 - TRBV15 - CATSRDWGGNTEAFF TGTGCCACCAGCAGAGATTGGGGCGGCAACACTGAAGCTTTCTTT
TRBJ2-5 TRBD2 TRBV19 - CASSISRGGGETQYF TGTGCCAGTAGTATATCGCGGGGGGGCGGGGAGACCCAGTACTTC